Shown below are 7 T cell receptor beta chains from a single sample sequenced in a study of blood T cell repertoires in COVID-19. Sequenced by immunoSEQ multiplex PCR; TCRdb stores in-frame clones only, minus some. The sample has around 140,000 clones; over 80% are singletons. Sequencing used peripheral blood. The source of these receptors is a man under 40 with COVID-19, enrolled during active disease.

This clone was picked up many times. The chain has TRBV29-1 and TRBJ1-3; D may be TRBD1 (6 bases). The V gene's germline CDR1 is SQVTM and CDR2 ANQGSEA. The CDR3 has 15 amino acids. V was pared by 4 bases and J by 0 bases, with 13 bases between. CDR3 in DNA: TGCAGCGTTGGAGTCGGACAGAGCTCTGGAAACACCATATATTTT. Translation gives CSVGVGQSSGNTIYF. The variable domain in full, completed from reference TRBV29-1 and TRBJ1-3, reads SAVISQKPSRDICQRGTSLTIQCQVDSQVTMMFWYRQQPGQSLTLIATANQGSEATYESGFVIDKFPISRPNLTFSTLTVSNMSPEDSSIYLCSVGVGQSSGNTIYFGEGSWLTVV.

In DNA form, the CDR3 reads TGCGCCAGCAGCTTGGCTAGCGGGAGGGGTGAGCAGTTCTTC. Translated, it gives CASSLASGRGEQFF. The chain carries TRBV5-1 and TRBJ2-1, with 12 bases that match TRBD2. CDR1 and CDR2 (germline): SGHRS, YFSETQ. This CDR3 is 14 amino acids long. Germline trimming cut 0 bases from V and 9 bases from J; bases unmatched to any gene: 1.

A single count supports this clone. The rearrangement uses TRBV13 and TRBJ2-5; TRBD2 is a possible D gene (6 bases). Germline-derived CDR1 and CDR2 are PRHDT and FYEKMQ (reference sequence). V was cut by 1 base and J by 5 bases, with 8 bases left in between. The CDR3 runs 13 residues. The DNA for the CDR3 is TGTGCCAGCAGCTTAGTTGGGAGGGAGACCCAGTACTTC. It yields the protein CASSLVGRETQYF.

J is TRBJ1-6 and V is TRBV3-1 (or the pseudogene TRBV3-2), with D unclear. The CDR3 runs to 14 residues. Germline V gene data show CDR1 as LGHDT and CDR2 as YNNKEL (reference sequence). V shed 8 bases and J shed 5 bases, with 13 bases lying between them. CDR3 nucleotides: TGTGCCAGCGGCAGGACGGGAAATAATTCACCCCTCCACTTT. It is translated as CASGRTGNNSPLHF.

This clone was recorded a few times. This rearrangement joins TRBV19 to TRBJ2-7, with 7 positions matching TRBD1. V lost 10 bases to trimming and J lost 0 bases; unmatched junction nucleotides: 6. Looked up from germline, CDR1 is LNHDA and CDR2 is SQIVND (reference sequence). This CDR3 comprises 13 residues. The CDR3 region is CATWDRTSYEQYF. CDR3 sequence (DNA): TGTGCCACCTGGGACAGAACCTCCTACGAGCAGTACTTC. The whole variable domain, remainder taken from reference TRBV19 and TRBJ2-7, is DGGITQSPKYLFRKEGQNVTLSCEQNLNHDAMYWYRQDPGQGLRLIYYSQIVNDFQKGDIAEGYSVSREKKESFPLTVTSAQKNPTAFYLCATWDRTSYEQYFGPGTRLTVT.

This chain connects TRBV28 to TRBJ2-1; 10 bases match TRBD1. The germline V gene has CDR1 MDHEN and CDR2 SYDVKM. Trimming removed 2 bases from V and 9 bases from J; junction bases left unmatched: 4. The CDR3 length is 14 residues. CDR3 region: CASSLMDRGGEQFF. The CDR3 nucleotides are TGTGCCAGCAGTTTAATGGACAGGGGGGGTGAGCAGTTCTTC.

V gene TRBV7-9 combines with J gene TRBJ2-2, with 8 bases fitting TRBD2. This CDR3 spans 15 amino acids. The germline CDR1 and CDR2 sequences are SEHNR and FQNEAQ (reference sequence). With V trimmed by 4 bases and J by 5 bases, 6 bases remained unmatched. CDR3: CASSSLAGSTGELFF. Here the CDR3 DNA reads TGTGCCAGCAGCTCCCTAGCGGGTTCGACCGGGGAGCTGTTTTTT.